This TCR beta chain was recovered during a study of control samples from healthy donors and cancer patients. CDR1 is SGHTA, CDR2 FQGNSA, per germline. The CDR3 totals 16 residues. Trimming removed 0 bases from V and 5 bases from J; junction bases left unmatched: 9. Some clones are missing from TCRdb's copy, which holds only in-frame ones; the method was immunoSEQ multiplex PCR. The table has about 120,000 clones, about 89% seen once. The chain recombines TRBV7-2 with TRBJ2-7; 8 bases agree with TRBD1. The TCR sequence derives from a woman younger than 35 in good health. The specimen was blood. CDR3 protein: CASSLASSGGVHEQYF. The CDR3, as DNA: TGTGCCAGCAGCTTAGCCTCGTCAGGGGGCGTCCACGAGCAGTACTTC.